The source of this T cell receptor (beta chain) is a study of monozygotic twins with cystic fibrosis. Study-wide findings and caveats: Co-twins had the most similar V usage for 13 of 16 pairs, J for 8. Monozygotic CF twins shared more identical nucleotide clonotypes than unrelated patients.

Unmatched junction bases numbered 14, after V lost 4 bases and J lost 4 bases. The CDR3 runs 18 residues. The germline V gene has CDR1 MNHEY and CDR2 SMNVEV (reference sequence). Some clones are missing from TCRdb's copy, which holds only in-frame ones; the method was immunoSEQ multiplex PCR. This repertoire shows roughly 11,000 clones, approximately 96% found once; its top ten account for around 0.83%. This clone was recorded a few times. Its antigen is currently unknown. The specimen was blood. The chain uses TRBV27 and TRBJ2-5, with TRBD2 matching over 11 bases. The TCR originated in a boy under 18 with cystic fibrosis. The CDR3 coding sequence is TGTGCCAGCAGTTCCTTACCGGGACTAGCGGAGGGGGGAGAGACCCAGTACTTC. Amino acids: CASSSLPGLAEGGETQYF.